The source of this T cell receptor (beta chain) is a study of cytomegalovirus exposure and HLA in healthy donors (dated by TCRdb to between 2016 and 2019). In terms of the full investigation: According to an earlier analysis of 587 of the donors, 150 million to 200 million T cells yielded some 110 million unique TCR beta sequences and around 300 Gb of sequence data. Among some 410 genotyped donors of the cohort, an average of approximately 240,000 unique TCR beta nucleotide sequences were sequenced per donor, 15% to 20% of them non-productive. Roughly 300 gigabases of sequencing data and 80 million or so unique TCR sequences were included in an early release covering around 600 HLA-typed donors. A later genetic analysis took genome-wide SNP genotypes for about three fifths of the 666 donors and used that subset as a discovery cohort. Every repertoire in the discovery cohort had been generated on one and the same sequencing platform. Besides the first cohort of some 670 subjects, a separate validation cohort made up of some 110 different subjects was used. HLA typing covered class I and class II loci at four-digit resolution. The number of donors typed differed by locus, with roughly 620-630 for A, B, C, DRB1 and DQB1, around 500 for DQA1, 600 to 610 for DPA1, and some 470 for DPB1. A later analysis re-examined previously published TCR beta repertoires from hundreds of donors and added high-resolution HLA genotyping to investigate patterns of TCR occurrence. The genetic ancestry cluster associated with self-reported Caucasian donors included around four fifths of the roughly 400 genotyped donors. High-throughput TCR immunosequencing, statistical association of individual TCRs with disease status, and machine learning were combined to predict cytomegalovirus infection status. About five DR-DQ haplotypes were handled as single units for association and clustering, since linkage in the cohort was strong. The T cell repertoires of some 700 subjects were profiled by immunosequencing and related to cytomegalovirus serostatus. The study was designed to test whether signatures of past pathogen exposure could be identified by cataloging public T cell receptors. Donor age, sex, ethnicity and CMV serostatus were compiled alongside the repertoire data. In the later analysis, no new phenotypic data were used to find candidate immune exposures; instead, reliance was placed on TCR beta sequences and their occurrence across donors. To decide whether each TCR beta V gene segment behaved as functional or pseudogenic, an earlier analysis of some 600 of the donors relied on high-throughput TCR beta sequencing.

Library construction relied on the immunoSEQ multiplex PCR assay. For the multiplex PCR, a mixture combining 60 forward primers for TCR Vbeta segments and 13 reverse primers for TCR Jbeta segments was used. A multiplex PCR assay on genomic DNA amplified the CDR3 region of rearranged TCR beta genes. The Illumina HiSeq System was used to sequence the amplified TCR beta libraries as 87-base-pair reads. On the study's bioinformatics: Across the 670 or so repertoires, a later analysis counted 78 million or so unique TCR beta chains, around 11 million of which were shared by at least two donors. To remove PCR and sequencing errors, raw reads were error-corrected and collapsed into unique sequences using a nearest-neighbor algorithm that merged closely related sequences. V, D and J gene segments were assigned by aligning CDR3 sequences to IMGT reference sequences. For a sequence to be retained, a match of at least six nucleotides was required to both a V gene segment and a J gene segment. A rearrangement was called productive if the CDR3 had no stop codons and remained in frame with V and J, and every other rearrangement was called non-productive. CDR3 was defined by IMGT convention, running from the second conserved V-encoded cysteine to the conserved J-encoded phenylalanine. The earlier analysis of 587 of the donors excluded any sequence lacking an unambiguous match to a single V gene segment. An earlier analysis of several hundred of the donors classified V segments as functional when productive rearrangements were above 56.7% and as segregating when the standard deviation between donors was above 5%. A statistical classification framework was built for diagnosing cytomegalovirus status from the catalog of TCR beta chain sequences. V and J gene assignment, in a later analysis, came from comparing TCR nucleotide sequences with IMGT/GENE-DB human TR gene sequences. Using the TCRdist pipeline, a later analysis assigned CDR3 sequences along with most-parsimonious VDJ recombination scenarios. In a later analysis, each TCR beta chain was defined by its CDR3 amino acid sequence together with its V-gene family, and reads without a unique V-gene family were excluded. To address suspected cross-contamination and a sequencing artifact, a later analysis removed 592 highly shared, low-generation-probability nucleotide sequences. A later analysis calculated a clonal expansion index for each public chain from normalized within-repertoire ranks of inferred template counts. In a later analysis, generation probabilities were computed using a VDJ recombination model fitted to out-of-frame rearrangements, and the results were checked against IGoR. Hypergeometric tests were used in a later analysis to score TCR-TCR, TCR-HLA and TCR-CMV co-occurrence, with a repertoire-size bias correction applied to the TCR pairs. To estimate false discovery rates, a later analysis permuted the HLA or CMV assignments 20 times. In a later analysis, co-occurring TCRs were grouped with DBSCAN, and TCRdist sequence similarity was added when clustering was performed within HLA-allele-positive subsets. Repertoires with fewer than 30,000 or more than 120,000 public chains, plus five repertoires with anomalous nucleotide sharing, were excluded from co-occurrence clustering. What TCRdb holds here is the immuneACCESS table cut down to in-frame rearrangements. Part of the clones is not present; checked against another copy, under half of the missing clones reflect an unresolved V gene, and the others are unexplained. Clone size and the V and J calls come from that table; the DNA yielded D and trimming. The sample table lists over 100,000 clones, approximately 76% of them with a count of one. The top ten clonotypes cover about 8.4% of the sample.

The cohort comprised around 700 healthy bone marrow donors. At the time of sampling, all cohort members were nominally healthy, though unrecorded immune exposures were likely present. The donor tested CMV seronegative, placing the donor among the 350 or so seronegative members of the cohort. Every donor gave a peripheral blood sample, and the peripheral blood mononuclear cells from that sample were used for TCR beta sequencing. Genomic DNA was extracted from the blood cell samples with the Qiagen DNeasy Blood Extraction Kit. This clone was found a few times. Its antigen is unknown. No base qualities exist here, and no much larger clone lies one base off it. Broad study findings and their caveats: The cohort was sequenced for TCR beta chains only, and without alpha or paired-chain data the features that could be detected were limited. Correlated functional status among segregating V segments might be attributable to linkage disequilibrium, but an unknown experimental factor could not be ruled out. Broadly in line with IMGT annotations, most TCR beta V segments showed up in productive rearrangements about 90% or about 30% of the time in an earlier analysis of several hundred of the donors. In a later genetic analysis, a missense DCLRE1C variant was associated with V-gene and J-gene trimming of TCR beta chains, and the association was replicated in an independent cohort. Because counts were too low, some 16 rarely observed V segments, including chromosome 9 orphons, were excluded from the earlier analysis of 587 of the donors. In a later analysis, around 15,000 TCR beta sequences were associated with specific HLA alleles at a false discovery rate of 0.05. Immune exposure information for the cohort was limited to CMV serostatus. Because HLA typing was unavailable for some donors at each locus, only the typed subset was used in association tests. According to a later analysis, most CMV-associated TCR beta chains appeared to be HLA-restricted, and the HLA associations seemed to be driven largely by CMV exposure. In a later analysis, the rate of TCR association differed among HLA loci, with DRB1 alleles having the most associated TCRs and HLA-C alleles having the fewest. According to a later analysis, parvovirus B19, influenza, CMV and Epstein-Barr virus appeared linked to several top co-occurrence clusters. When HLA alleles, especially DR and DQ, strongly co-occurred, TCR associations were difficult to assign to individual alleles. A cluster of highly shared sequence variants was judged likely to represent a technical artifact of the sequencing pipeline. Cytomegalovirus status was reported to be diagnosed by the classifier with high specificity and sensitivity in both the original and validation cohorts. In a later genetic analysis, fewer N-insertions in productive TCRs were reported among donors in an Asian-associated ancestry cluster than the approximately 710-donor mean. A further reported finding was that TCR beta sequences accurately predicted the HLA-A and HLA-B alleles for most subjects in the first cohort. In vitro tests confirmed that three of the cytomegalovirus-associated TCR beta chains recognize cytomegalovirus antigens. Presence/absence analyses assumed roughly uniform sequencing depth across donors, an assumption that may not hold. A later analysis found that HLA-associated TCR beta chains were more clonally expanded and had lower generation probabilities than equally common non-associated chains. The study gave a list of 150 to 200 TCR beta chains associated with cytomegalovirus. Most TCR sequences were seen in very few donors, while some public TCRs were found in many individuals. It was suggested by the authors that the approach could potentially be generalized to other disease states and immunological phenotypes.

The sequenced material came from PBMCs. The receptor's source is a man between 40 and 49 years old in good health and CMV-seronegative.

Here the CDR3 is given as CASSQDHAGASYNEQFF. The nucleotides read TGCGCCAGCAGCCAAGATCACGCCGGTGCATCCTACAATGAGCAGTTCTTC. The receptor chain draws on TRBV4-3 and TRBJ2-1; no D gene can be assigned with confidence. V is reduced by 0 bases and J by 1 base, leaving a spacing of 13 bases between them. The CDR3 contains 17 residues, cysteine and phenylalanine counted. This entry keeps only the CDR3 DNA: 51 bases, framed from base 1. CDR1 and CDR2 are drawn from the germline V gene: LGHNA, YSLEER.